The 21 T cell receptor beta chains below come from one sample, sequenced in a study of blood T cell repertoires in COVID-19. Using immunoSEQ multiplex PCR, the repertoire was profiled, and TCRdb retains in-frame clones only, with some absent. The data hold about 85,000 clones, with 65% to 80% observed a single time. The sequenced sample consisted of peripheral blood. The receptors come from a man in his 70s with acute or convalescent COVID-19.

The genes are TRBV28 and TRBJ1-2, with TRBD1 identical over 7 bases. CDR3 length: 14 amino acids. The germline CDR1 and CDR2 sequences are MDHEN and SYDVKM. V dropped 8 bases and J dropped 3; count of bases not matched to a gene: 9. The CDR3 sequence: CASGTGAFDYGYTF. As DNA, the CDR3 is TGTGCCAGCGGCACAGGGGCATTCGACTATGGCTACACCTTC.

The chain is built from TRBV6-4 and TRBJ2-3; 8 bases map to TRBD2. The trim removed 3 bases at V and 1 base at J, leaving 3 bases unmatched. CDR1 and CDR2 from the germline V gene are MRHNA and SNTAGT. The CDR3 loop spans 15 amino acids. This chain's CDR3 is CASSEGRGGTDTQYF. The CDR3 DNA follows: TGTGCCAGCAGTGAAGGGCGGGGGGGCACAGATACGCAGTATTTT.

CDR3: CASSQDFSTSGGLQGELFF. The CDR3 DNA is TGTGCCAGCAGCCAAGATTTTAGCACTAGCGGGGGGCTCCAGGGGGAGCTGTTTTTT. V usage is TRBV4-2 and J usage is TRBJ2-2; 12 bases fit TRBD2. The CDR3 is 19 residues long. Germline V gene lookup returns CDR1 LGHNA and CDR2 YNFKEQ. J lost 8 bases, V lost 0 bases, and 13 bases had no gene match.

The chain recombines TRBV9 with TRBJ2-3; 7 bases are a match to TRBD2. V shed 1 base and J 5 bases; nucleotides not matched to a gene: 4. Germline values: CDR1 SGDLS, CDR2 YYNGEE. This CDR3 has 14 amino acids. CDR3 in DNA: TGTGCCAGCAGCGTAAGGGCTAGCGGAGATACGCAGTATTTT. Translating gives CASSVRASGDTQYF.

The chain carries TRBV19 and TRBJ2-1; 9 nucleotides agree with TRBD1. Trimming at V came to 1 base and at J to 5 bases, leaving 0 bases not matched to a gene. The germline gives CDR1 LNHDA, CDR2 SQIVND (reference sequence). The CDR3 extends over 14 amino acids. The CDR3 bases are TGTGCCAGTAGTATAGGGACAGGGGACAATGAGCAGTTCTTC. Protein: CASSIGTGDNEQFF.

The CDR3 bases are TGTGCCAGTAGTAAACCCACAGGGGGCGTCTATGGCTACACCTTC. Protein sequence: CASSKPTGGVYGYTF. The chain uses TRBV19 and TRBJ1-2; 9 bases line up with TRBD1. Germline lookup yields CDR1 LNHDA and CDR2 SQIVND (reference sequence). CDR3 size: 15 residues. Losses at the gene ends were 4 bases for V and 4 bases for J; bases not matched to a gene: 7.

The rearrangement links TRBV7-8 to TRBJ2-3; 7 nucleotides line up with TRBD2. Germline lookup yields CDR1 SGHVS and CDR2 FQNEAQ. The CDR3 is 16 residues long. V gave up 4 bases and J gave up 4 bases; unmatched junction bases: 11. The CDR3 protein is CASSSWVSGTSDTQYF. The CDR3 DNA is TGTGCCAGCAGCTCGTGGGTCAGCGGGACGTCAGATACGCAGTATTTT. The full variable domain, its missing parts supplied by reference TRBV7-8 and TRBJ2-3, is GAGVSQSPRYKVAKRGQDVALRCDPISGHVSLFWYQQALGQGPEFLTYFQNEAQLDKSGLPSDRFFAERPEGSVSTLKIQRTQQEDSAVYLCASSSWVSGTSDTQYFGPGTRLTVL.

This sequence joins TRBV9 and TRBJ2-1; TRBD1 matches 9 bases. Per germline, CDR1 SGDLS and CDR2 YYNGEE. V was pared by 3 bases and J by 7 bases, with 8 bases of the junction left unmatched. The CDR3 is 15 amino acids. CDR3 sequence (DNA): TGTGCCAGCAGCGGGGCCGGGACAGGGATTAATGAGCAGTTCTTC. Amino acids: CASSGAGTGINEQFF.

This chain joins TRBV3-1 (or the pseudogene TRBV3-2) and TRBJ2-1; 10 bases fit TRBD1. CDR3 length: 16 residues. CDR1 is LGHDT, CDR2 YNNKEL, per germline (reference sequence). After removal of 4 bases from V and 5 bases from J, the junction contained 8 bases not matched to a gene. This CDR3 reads CASSPPGQGGNNEQFF. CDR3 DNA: TGTGCCAGCAGCCCACCCGGACAGGGGGGGAACAATGAGCAGTTCTTC.

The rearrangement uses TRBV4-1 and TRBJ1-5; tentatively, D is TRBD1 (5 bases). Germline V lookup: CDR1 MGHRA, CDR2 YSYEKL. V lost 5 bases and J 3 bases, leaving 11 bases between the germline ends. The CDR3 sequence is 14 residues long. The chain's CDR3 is CASSWTLDNQPQHF. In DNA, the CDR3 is TGCGCCAGCAGCTGGACACTGGACAATCAGCCCCAGCATTTT.

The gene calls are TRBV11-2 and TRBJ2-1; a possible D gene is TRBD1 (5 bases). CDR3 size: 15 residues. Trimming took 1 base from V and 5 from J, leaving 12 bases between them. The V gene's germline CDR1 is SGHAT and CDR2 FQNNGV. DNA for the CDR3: TGTGCCAGCAGCTTAGGCAGGGTTGGGAACAATGAGCAGTTCTTC. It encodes CASSLGRVGNNEQFF. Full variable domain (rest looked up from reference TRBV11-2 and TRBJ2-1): EAGVAQSPRYKIIEKRQSVAFWCNPISGHATLYWYQQILGQGPKLLIQFQNNGVVDDSQLPKDRFSAERLKGVDSTLKIQPAKLEDSAVYLCASSLGRVGNNEQFFGPGTRLTVL.

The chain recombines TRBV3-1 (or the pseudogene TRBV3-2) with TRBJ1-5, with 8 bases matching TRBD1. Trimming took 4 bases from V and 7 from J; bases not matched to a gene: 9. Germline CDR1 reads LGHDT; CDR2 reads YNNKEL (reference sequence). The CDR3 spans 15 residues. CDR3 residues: CASSRGQGGEQPQHF. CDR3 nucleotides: TGTGCCAGCAGCCGCGGACAGGGAGGAGAACAGCCCCAGCATTTT.

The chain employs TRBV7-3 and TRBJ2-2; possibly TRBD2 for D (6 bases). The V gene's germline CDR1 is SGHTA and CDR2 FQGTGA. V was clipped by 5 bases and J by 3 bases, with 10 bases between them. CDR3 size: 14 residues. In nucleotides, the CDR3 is TGTGCCAGCAGCCGGGACTCCTACACCGGGGAGCTGTTTTTT. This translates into CASSRDSYTGELFF.

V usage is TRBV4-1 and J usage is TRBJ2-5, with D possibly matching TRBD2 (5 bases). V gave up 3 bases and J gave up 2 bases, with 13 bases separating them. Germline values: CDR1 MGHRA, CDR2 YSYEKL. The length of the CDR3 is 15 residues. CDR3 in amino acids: CASSQTTGPQETQYF. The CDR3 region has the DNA TGCGCCAGCAGCCAGACTACCGGGCCTCAAGAGACCCAGTACTTC.

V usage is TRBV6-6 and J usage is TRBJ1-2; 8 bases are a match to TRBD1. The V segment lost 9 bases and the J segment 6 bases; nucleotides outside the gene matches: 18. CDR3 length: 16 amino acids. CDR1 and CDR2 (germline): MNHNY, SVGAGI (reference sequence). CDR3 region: CASRDRGSSAKDGYTF. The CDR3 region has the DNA TGTGCCAGTAGAGACAGGGGAAGTTCGGCTAAGGATGGCTACACCTTC.

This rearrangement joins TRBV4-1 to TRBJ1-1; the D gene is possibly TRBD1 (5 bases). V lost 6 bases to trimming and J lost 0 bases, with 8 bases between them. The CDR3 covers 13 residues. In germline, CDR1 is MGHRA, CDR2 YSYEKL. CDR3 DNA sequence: TGCGCCAGCAGGGACATAATGAACACTGAAGCTTTCTTT. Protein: CASRDIMNTEAFF.

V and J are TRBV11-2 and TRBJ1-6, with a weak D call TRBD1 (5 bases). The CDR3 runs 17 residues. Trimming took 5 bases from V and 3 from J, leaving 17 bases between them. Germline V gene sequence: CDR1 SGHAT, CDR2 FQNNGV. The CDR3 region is CASSDLPGLRYNSPLHF. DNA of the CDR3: TGTGCCAGCAGCGACCTCCCGGGACTGCGCTATAATTCACCCCTCCACTTT. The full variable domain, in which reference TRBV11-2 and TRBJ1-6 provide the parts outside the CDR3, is EAGVAQSPRYKIIEKRQSVAFWCNPISGHATLYWYQQILGQGPKLLIQFQNNGVVDDSQLPKDRFSAERLKGVDSTLKIQPAKLEDSAVYLCASSDLPGLRYNSPLHFGNGTRLTVT.

The CDR3 sequence: CASIPLGGATQYF. The CDR3 DNA is TGTGCCAGCATCCCCTTGGGAGGGGCGACCCAGTACTTC. The rearrangement uses TRBV5-8 and TRBJ2-5, with 7 nucleotides matching TRBD2. Germline CDR1 and CDR2: SGHTS and YDEGEE. The CDR3 has 13 residues. Trimming cost V 6 bases and J 7 bases; bases outside gene matches: 9.

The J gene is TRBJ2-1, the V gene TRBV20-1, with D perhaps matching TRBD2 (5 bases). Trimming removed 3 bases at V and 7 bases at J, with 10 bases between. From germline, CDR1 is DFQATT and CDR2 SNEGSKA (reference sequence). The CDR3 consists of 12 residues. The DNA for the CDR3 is TGCAGTGCTAGTCCTACTAGTAATGAGCAGTTCTTC. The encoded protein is CSASPTSNEQFF.

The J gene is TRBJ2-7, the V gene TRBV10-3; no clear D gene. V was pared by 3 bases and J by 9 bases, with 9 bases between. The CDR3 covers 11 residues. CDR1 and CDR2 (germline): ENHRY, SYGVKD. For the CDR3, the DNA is TGTGCCATCAGTGACCCCCGGTTGCAGTACTTC. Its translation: CAISDPRLQYF.

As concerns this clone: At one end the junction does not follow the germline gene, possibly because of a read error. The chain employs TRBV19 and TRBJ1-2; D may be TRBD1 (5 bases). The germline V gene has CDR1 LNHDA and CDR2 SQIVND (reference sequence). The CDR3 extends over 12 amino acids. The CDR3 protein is CASSGQGHGHTF. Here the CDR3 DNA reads TGTGCCAGTAGTGGGCAGGGCCATGGCCACACCTTC.